One sample yielded the 32 T cell receptor beta chains listed below, sequenced in a study of shared clonotypes between healthy human individuals. Clones were sequenced by immunoSEQ multiplex PCR, and TCRdb holds only the in-frame ones, with some missing. The sample lists some 980,000 clones, about 80% occurring once. The source material was memory CD4+ T cells sorted from blood. Specified subset: CD45RA-negative fraction. The receptors originated from a man in his late teens or twenties in good health.

This clone was observed a few times. The same CDR3 arises from other DNA sequences in this sample as well. V gene TRBV18 combines with J gene TRBJ1-6; D possibly corresponds to TRBD1 (5 bases). The germline V and J ends were trimmed by 6 bases and 7 bases, with 16 bases remaining between them. The CDR3 contains 15 residues. In germline, CDR1 is KGHSH, CDR2 LQKENI. The CDR3 DNA is TGTGCCAGCTCCCCCGGAATCGGGGACAATTCACCCCTCCACTTT. This encodes CASSPGIGDNSPLHF.

This chain joins TRBV19 and TRBJ2-1; 8 positions match TRBD1. Germline values: CDR1 LNHDA, CDR2 SQIVND (reference sequence). The V gene end was trimmed by 4 bases and the J gene end by 5 bases; junction bases not matched to a gene: 10. The CDR3 sequence is 16 residues long. The CDR3 loop reads CASSTGTGSGHNEQFF. CDR3 nucleotides: TGTGCCAGTAGTACGGGGACAGGTTCGGGGCACAATGAGCAGTTCTTC.

This clone was detected a few times. The rearrangement joins TRBV7-2 to TRBJ1-3; the D is unclear. Per germline, CDR1 SGHTA and CDR2 FQGNSA. The V gene lost 5 bases and the J gene lost 1 base, with 12 bases spanning the gap. CDR3 length: 15 residues. This CDR3 reads CASSPRSYSGNTIYF. Here the CDR3 DNA reads TGTGCCAGCAGCCCTCGATCATATTCTGGAAACACCATATATTTT.

This clone was found many times. The same CDR3 also results from other DNA sequences found in this sample. The chain is built from TRBV7-2 and TRBJ2-1; D gene unclear. With 6 bases removed from V and 8 bases from J, the gap between germline ends came to 8 bases. There are 11 residues in the CDR3. Per germline, CDR1 SGHTA and CDR2 FQGNSA. In DNA, the CDR3 is TGTGCCAGCAGTTTGGTCCATGAGCAGTTCTTC. This translates into CASSLVHEQFF.

V and J are TRBV18 and TRBJ2-7, with 7 nucleotides matching TRBD1. Trimming took 4 bases from V and 12 from J; bases not matched to a gene: 12. Germline loops: CDR1 KGHSH, CDR2 LQKENI. The CDR3 is made up of 13 amino acids. The DNA of the CDR3 is TGTGCCAGCTCACTAAGCCGGGACAGCCTTCCGTACTTC. Translation: CASSLSRDSLPYF.

This clone was detected only a few times. The CDR3 nucleotides read TGTGCCAGCAGTGAATTTGGGGTTCTAGCAGAGACCCAGTACTTC. Translation gives CASSEFGVLAETQYF. V usage is TRBV25-1 and J usage is TRBJ2-5, with a possible D match to TRBD2 (5 bases). This CDR3 has 15 amino acids. Per germline, CDR1 MGHDK and CDR2 SYGVNS. V was clipped by 1 base and J by 4 bases, with 13 bases between them.

About this clone itself: This specimen includes other DNA sequences encoding the same CDR3. V and J are TRBV5-1 and TRBJ2-3; D gene uncertain. Germline values: CDR1 SGHRS, CDR2 YFSETQ. The CDR3 consists of 12 residues. The ends were cut back, 3 bases at V and 2 bases at J, with 4 bases in the middle. CDR3: CASSYNTDTQYF. In nucleotides, the CDR3 is TGCGCCAGCAGCTACAACACAGATACGCAGTATTTT.

The rearrangement joins TRBV12-1 to TRBJ2-7; the table's D call of TRBD2 was not tested on the DNA. TRBV12-1 is classified as a pseudogene. The CDR3 spans 16 residues. Here the CDR3 reads CASSPQGRAFSYEQYF. In DNA, the CDR3 is TGTGCCAGCAGCCCCCAAGGGCGGGCGTTCTCCTACGAGCAGTACTTC.

This sequence joins TRBV2 and TRBJ2-7; D perhaps matches TRBD1 (5 bases). Germline loops: CDR1 SNHLY, CDR2 FYNNEI. CDR3 length: 17 residues. Deletions cut 7 bases from V and 6 bases from J, with 28 bases between. CDR3 protein: CASNKRNQGRAAGEQYF. The CDR3 nucleotides read TGTGCCAGCAATAAGAGGAACCAGGGTAGGGCCGCAGGCGAGCAGTACTTC.

The chain joins TRBV7-2 to TRBJ2-7, with 7 bases that match TRBD1. J gave up 4 bases and V 1 base, and 4 bases lay outside the gene matches. Germline lookup yields CDR1 SGHTA and CDR2 FQGNSA. This CDR3 has 14 residues. CDR3 sequence reads: CASSLGDSKYEQYF. The CDR3 DNA sequence: TGTGCCAGCAGCTTAGGGGACAGTAAATACGAGCAGTACTTC.

The DNA for the CDR3 is TGTGCCAGCAGTTTAGGGGTGAGCGAGCAGTACTTC. It codes for CASSLGVSEQYF. The rearrangement uses TRBV28 and TRBJ2-7; D uncertain. The CDR3 consists of 12 residues. Germline V CDR1 and CDR2: MDHEN, SYDVKM. The V end was cut by 2 bases, the J end by 6 bases, with 8 bases between.

This rearrangement joins TRBV19 to TRBJ2-3; 9 bases map to TRBD2. J lost 6 bases, V lost 8 bases, and 9 bases had no gene match. Germline CDR1 is LNHDA and CDR2 is SQIVND (reference sequence). The CDR3 consists of 14 residues. CDR3 residues: CASHRGGGGDTQYF. The DNA for the CDR3 is TGTGCCAGTCACAGAGGCGGGGGGGGCGATACGCAGTATTTT.

Of note for this clone: Other DNA sequences in the sample encode the same CDR3. CDR3 DNA sequence: TGTGCCAGCAGTGGCCAGGGGAGCAATCAGCCCCAGCATTTT. Its protein is CASSGQGSNQPQHF. The rearrangement joins TRBV6-1 to TRBJ1-5, with D possibly matching TRBD1 (6 bases). The V and J ends lost 4 bases and 1 base respectively, with 8 bases between them. CDR1 and CDR2 from the germline V gene are MNHNS and SASEGT. The CDR3 length is 14 residues.

The rearrangement links TRBV11-1 to TRBJ2-1, with D tentatively TRBD2 (5 bases). CDR3 length equals 13 residues. Between the trimmed V and J ends, which lost 5 bases and 9 bases, there was a span of 14 bases. Per germline, CDR1 SGHAT and CDR2 FQDESV (reference sequence). In DNA form, the CDR3 reads TGTGCCAGCAGCCCAAGAGGGCGTAGTGAGCAGTTCTTC. Translating gives CASSPRGRSEQFF.

This chain uses TRBV28 with TRBJ2-7, with D possibly being TRBD1 (6 bases). Germline V lookup: CDR1 MDHEN, CDR2 SYDVKM. V dropped 7 bases and J dropped 0 bases, with 19 bases sitting between them. The CDR3 is made up of 16 amino acids. The CDR3 is CASISPGHLSSYEQYF. The CDR3 region has the DNA TGTGCCAGCATTTCCCCGGGACACCTGAGCTCCTACGAGCAGTACTTC.

The chain couples TRBV5-1 to TRBJ2-7; D call uncertain. CDR1 SGHRS and CDR2 YFSETQ come from the germline V gene. CDR3 length equals 14 residues. V was pared by 0 bases and J by 8 bases, with 15 bases between. For the CDR3, the DNA is TGCGCCAGCAGCTTGGCCGGAGTATCTACGCAGCAGTACTTC. It is translated as CASSLAGVSTQQYF.

The genes are TRBV28 and TRBJ1-6, with TRBD1 matching 8 bases. The V and J ends lost 5 bases and 8 bases, in that order; junction bases with no gene match: 5. Germline V gene sequence: CDR1 MDHEN, CDR2 SYDVKM. The CDR3 loop spans 14 amino acids. CDR3 protein: CASSPGGAYSPLHF. CDR3 coding DNA: TGTGCCAGCAGTCCAGGGGGCGCTTATTCACCCCTCCACTTT.

This chain joins TRBV7-2 and TRBJ2-1, with 7 bases identical to TRBD2. V lost 5 bases, J lost 2 bases, and 6 bases stayed unmatched. CDR1 is SGHTA, CDR2 FQGNSA, per germline. CDR3 length: 15 residues. CDR3 DNA sequence: TGTGCCAGCAGCAGAGCGGGGCTTACCTACAATGAGCAGTTCTTC. It encodes CASSRAGLTYNEQFF.

The chain recombines TRBV5-1 with TRBJ2-2; 8 bases are a match to TRBD2. J gave up 3 bases and V 4 bases, and 5 bases lay outside the gene matches. The CDR3 covers 15 residues. Germline CDR1 reads SGHRS; CDR2 reads YFSETQ. The CDR3 sequence: CASSPSGLDTGELFF. For the CDR3, the DNA is TGCGCCAGCAGCCCTTCGGGACTAGACACCGGGGAGCTGTTTTTT.

This rearrangement joins TRBV28 to TRBJ1-2; D is unresolved. Germline assignment: CDR1 MDHEN and CDR2 SYDVKM. Trimming removed 5 bases from V and 2 bases from J, with 6 bases in between. The CDR3 runs 12 residues. The CDR3 region is CASSILNYGYTF. In DNA, the CDR3 is TGTGCCAGCAGTATATTGAACTATGGCTACACCTTC.

The rearrangement joins TRBV6-6 to TRBJ2-7; 11 positions match TRBD1. Germline V gene data show CDR1 as MNHNY and CDR2 as SVGAGI (reference sequence). This CDR3 has 16 residues. V lost 6 bases, J lost 0 bases, and 7 bases stayed unmatched. This CDR3 is CASRPSGTGGSYEQYF. In nucleotides, the CDR3 is TGTGCCAGCAGACCTTCCGGGACAGGGGGCTCCTACGAGCAGTACTTC.

Here the CDR3 reads CASRSTGGSYEQYF. For the CDR3, the DNA is TGTGCCAGCCGTTCGACAGGGGGGTCCTACGAGCAGTACTTC. The chain has TRBV21-1 and TRBJ2-7; the DNA was not used to check the table's D call, TRBD1. TRBV21-1 is a pseudogene segment. This CDR3 contains 14 residues.

The chain has TRBV7-9 and TRBJ1-3; D unclear. The CDR3 totals 15 residues. Trimming shortened V by 6 bases and J by 1 base, and 13 bases separated the two germline ends. Germline values: CDR1 SEHNR, CDR2 FQNEAQ (reference sequence). The DNA of the CDR3 is TGTGCCAGCAGATCGCGTCTGGGATCTGGAAACACCATATATTTT. The encoded protein is CASRSRLGSGNTIYF.

On this clone: The junction shows a germline mismatch at one end, possibly a read error. The V gene is TRBV7-8, the J gene TRBJ2-1, with 8 bases fitting TRBD2. Germline-derived CDR1 and CDR2 are SGHVS and FQNEAQ. There are 16 residues in the CDR3. The CDR3 sequence: CASGLFGGAIDNEQFF. The CDR3 DNA reads as TGTGCCAGCGGCTTGTTCGGGGGGGCGATTGACAATGAGCAGTTCTTC.

This clone was recorded a few times. The CDR3 reads CASSPKLNWYNEQFF. CDR3 sequence (DNA): TGTGCCAGCAGTCCTAAACTTAACTGGTACAATGAGCAGTTCTTC. V usage is TRBV27 and J usage is TRBJ2-1; D is unclear. V lost 5 bases to trimming and J lost 4 bases, with 15 bases between them. The CDR3 has 15 residues. The germline CDR1 and CDR2 sequences are MNHEY and SMNVEV (reference sequence).

Concerning this clone: Its ends do not fully match the called genes, so a read error is possible. The chain links TRBV30 to TRBJ1-2; the match to TRBD1 covers 11 bases. Germline V gene data show CDR1 as GTSNPN and CDR2 as SVGIG (reference sequence). CDR3 length equals 15 residues. The CDR3 DNA reads as TGTGCCTGGAGTGTAGGGACAGGGGGTAACTATGGCTGCACCTTC. Amino acid sequence: CAWSVGTGGNYGCTF.

The rearrangement joins TRBV6-1 to TRBJ1-3; no clear D gene. In germline, CDR1 is MNHNS, CDR2 SASEGT. V was trimmed by 3 bases and J by 2 bases, leaving 8 bases between them. There are 14 residues in the CDR3. CDR3 residues: CASSEPGPGNTIYF. The DNA of the CDR3 is TGTGCCAGCAGTGAGCCCGGGCCTGGAAACACCATATATTTT.

This clone was observed a few times. This chain links TRBV19 with TRBJ1-2; 9 bases align to TRBD1. Trimming at V came to 7 bases and at J to 8 bases, leaving 8 bases not matched to a gene. The germline CDR1 and CDR2 sequences are LNHDA and SQIVND (reference sequence). CDR3 size: 13 residues. DNA of the CDR3: TGTGCCAGTACCGGGACAGGGTTCGGGGGCTACACCTTC. Protein product: CASTGTGFGGYTF.

Remarks on this clone: Distinct nucleotide sequences in the sample also encode this CDR3. This sequence joins TRBV5-4 and TRBJ1-1; a weak D match, TRBD1 (6 bases). V lost 2 bases and J lost 5, with 13 bases in between. This CDR3 contains 14 residues. Germline CDR1 reads SGHNT; CDR2 reads YYREEE (reference sequence). CDR3 loop: CASSLTGARTEAFF. The CDR3 region has the DNA TGTGCCAGCAGCTTAACGGGGGCAAGGACTGAAGCTTTCTTT. Looking up the rest from reference TRBV5-4 and TRBJ1-1 gives the full variable domain: ETGVTQSPTHLIKTRGQQVTLRCSSQSGHNTVSWYQQALGQGPQFIFQYYREEENGRGNFPPRFSGLQFPNYSSELNVNALELDDSALYLCASSLTGARTEAFFGQGTRLTVV.

This chain uses TRBV27 with TRBJ1-2; a possible D gene is TRBD1 (5 bases). V lost 6 bases to trimming and J lost 5 bases, with 25 bases between them. The CDR3 is made up of 17 amino acids. Germline CDR1 is MNHEY and CDR2 is SMNVEV (reference sequence). CDR3 residues: CASSLDPQGISTYGYTF. For the CDR3, the DNA is TGTGCCAGCAGCCTAGACCCCCAGGGTATCTCAACATATGGCTACACCTTC.

The chain employs TRBV30 and TRBJ1-2; D may be TRBD1 (5 bases). This CDR3 spans 12 amino acids. The germline gives CDR1 GTSNPN, CDR2 SVGIG (reference sequence). Trimming removed 4 bases at V and 4 bases at J, with 10 bases between. The CDR3: CAWTGGAYGYTF. CDR3 in DNA: TGTGCCTGGACCGGAGGGGCCTATGGCTACACCTTC.

Only one count was recorded for this clone. The V and J genes are TRBV19 and TRBJ1-4; D call uncertain. The CDR3 spans 16 residues. Trimming left V 4 bases short and J 8 bases short, with 20 bases between. From germline, CDR1 is LNHDA and CDR2 SQIVND (reference sequence). The CDR3 region has the DNA TGTGCCAGTAGTAAGGGCCAGATTTCAGGAGAAGAAAAACTGTTTTTT. It specifies CASSKGQISGEEKLFF.